The T cell receptor beta chain under discussion was sequenced for a study of shared T cell receptors in the human thymus (dated by TCRdb to the early 2020s). Background for the entire study: The study examined how the human thymus generates shared, self-reactive T-cell receptor alpha chains.

A remark on this clone: Its antigen is currently not known. No base quality information exists; no much larger clone differs at one position.

V is pruned by 3 bases and J by 6 bases, leaving 11 bases of the junction without a gene match. Including the terminal cysteine and phenylalanine, the CDR3 comprises 15 residues. The entry retains the CDR3 DNA only, 45 bases that are in frame from base 1. As encoded in the germline V gene, CDR1 is KGHSH while CDR2 is LQKENI. Library generation was performed with the immunoSEQ multiplex PCR assay. TCRdb re-hosts the immuneACCESS table, in-frame sequences only. Its copies lack some clones; in the studies checked, an unresolved V gene accounts for under half of them, and the cause for the rest is not known. The table for this sample lists hundreds of thousands of clones; about 87% of them were counted only once. The ten top clones hold roughly 0.0094% of the sample. These data were also reused for a study on human thymus T cells. Per the second study: In Finland, the donors were immunologically healthy infants who were having open corrective cardiac surgery for congenital heart defects. The thymus tissue came from surgical resects taken out during corrective cardiac surgery. Biased V and J gene segment usage appeared to be present in both thymic and peripheral blood repertoires. The related research reported highly overlapping thymic TCR repertoires among unrelated individuals. TCR alpha and beta repertoires from roughly eight infant thymus samples and a few related peripheral blood samples were characterized in the study. The infant donors were about 6 to 244 days old, and the cohort included roughly six males and a couple of females. Thymocytes were freed from the tissue by mechanical means and kept at -70 degrees C as pellets of roughly 10-32 million cells. Genomic DNA was extracted from frozen cell pellets with a QIAsymphony instrument. The immunoSEQ multiplex PCR assay was used to amplify the TCRB and TCRAD loci from a standardized quantity of quality-controlled genomic DNA. Amplicons spanned the V(D)J region at a length sufficient to cover the CDR3 and identify V and J genes. Through the commercial immunoSEQ service, the amplicons were sequenced on an Illumina platform. Primer bias and sequencing errors were corrected using previously described methods, and TCRAD and TCRB definitions followed the IMGT database. immunoSEQ Analyzer 3.0 and VDJTools were used for repertoire analysis, which covered basic statistics, V/J segment usage, diversity estimates, rarefaction and pairwise overlap. Chao1, ChaoE, Efron-Thisted, Shannon and inverse Simpson indices were used to estimate diversity, which was also estimated on datasets down-sampled to the smallest sample. Repertoire overlap was assessed by strict matching of CDR3 nucleotide sequence, V gene and J gene, and clustering was done by Jaccard-based multidimensional scaling. Thymus samples yielded on average about 810,000 unique TCRB clonotypes, compared with around 79,000 from blood samples.

The origin of this receptor is a boy less than two years old with a congenital heart defect. Donor details come from another sample of the same person, matched by shared clones. The rearranged segments are TRBV18 and TRBJ2-7; 7 nucleotides in the junction match TRBD1. Sequencing input: thymocytes. The bases read TGTGCCAGCTCACCCGACAGGGCAGGTGTCGGCGAGCAGTACTTC. It translates as CASSPDRAGVGEQYF.